A selection of T cell receptor beta chains follows, all from one sample in a study of control samples from healthy donors and cancer patients. The method was immunoSEQ multiplex PCR; TCRdb's version includes in-frame clones alone and lacks a portion of them. The data hold some 130,000 clones, with roughly 90% observed a single time. Sequencing was carried out using blood. The receptors here all came from a man between 18 and 35 years old in good health. The CDR3 runs from the conserved cysteine through the conserved F or W. A D gene is named only where the DNA matches it firmly. Clone sizes are given selectively: once, few, many, or a class where the clone is expanded.

J gene,D gene,V gene,clone size,CDR3 protein,CDR3 DNA
TRBJ2-5,-,TRBV14,-,CASSQGVKSETQYF,TGTGCCAGCAGCCAAGGAGTGAAGTCAGAGACCCAGTACTTC
TRBJ2-5,-,TRBV11-2,-,CASSLDRFTIVETQYF,TGTGCCAGCAGCTTAGATCGGTTCACGATCGTTGAGACCCAGTACTTC
TRBJ2-7,TRBD1,TRBV3-1/TRBV3-2,-,CASSQDGTGTYEQYF,TGTGCCAGCAGCCAAGATGGGACAGGGACCTACGAGCAGTACTTC
TRBJ2-5,-,TRBV7-6,-,CASSLAGGRRQETQYF,TGTGCCAGCAGCTTAGCCGGGGGGCGGCGACAAGAGACCCAGTACTTC
TRBJ2-3,-,TRBV10-1,-,CASSEDSPATDTQYF,TGCGCCAGCAGTGAGGACAGCCCCGCCACAGATACGCAGTATTTT
TRBJ1-1,TRBD1,TRBV11-3,-,CASSSGQGTAEAFF,TGTGCCAGCAGCTCGGGACAGGGGACCGCTGAAGCTTTCTTT
TRBJ2-4,-,TRBV5-6,-,CASSPTPGSKNIQYF,TGTGCCAGCAGCCCTACCCCCGGTTCCAAAAACATTCAGTACTTC
TRBJ2-2,-,TRBV5-4,-,CASSLNWNTGELFF,TGTGCCAGCAGCTTAAACTGGAACACCGGGGAGCTGTTTTTT
TRBJ2-1,TRBD2,TRBV7-3,-,CASSLRLAGYNEQFF,TGTGCCAGCAGCTTACGGCTAGCGGGCTACAATGAGCAGTTCTTC
TRBJ1-3,-,TRBV30,-,CAQTVGVSGNTIYF,TGTGCCCAAACCGTCGGGGTCTCTGGAAACACCATATATTTT
TRBJ2-2,-,TRBV2,-,CASIGQVLTGELFF,TGTGCCAGCATTGGCCAGGTTTTAACCGGGGAGCTGTTTTTT
TRBJ1-2,-,TRBV5-1,-,CASSFSGANYGYTF,TGCGCCAGCAGCTTTAGTGGGGCTAACTATGGCTACACCTTC
TRBJ2-5,TRBD2,TRBV6-1,few,CASSEVAGGQETQYF,TGTGCCAGCAGTGAAGTAGCGGGGGGGCAAGAGACCCAGTACTTC
TRBJ2-5,-,TRBV6-6,-,CASSYRDQETQYF,TGTGCCAGCAGTTACAGGGACCAAGAGACCCAGTACTTC
TRBJ2-7,-,TRBV11-2,once,CASSLARGLRVSSYEQYF,TGTGCCAGCAGCTTAGCGAGGGGCCTCCGGGTGAGCTCCTACGAGCAGTACTTC
TRBJ1-1,-,TRBV12-3/TRBV12-4,-,CASRDRDEAFF,TGTGCCAGCAGGGACCGGGACGAAGCTTTCTTT
TRBJ1-4,TRBD1,TRBV2,-,CASSLQGGDEKLFF,TGTGCCAGCAGTTTACAGGGGGGGGATGAAAAACTGTTTTTT
TRBJ2-1,TRBD2,TRBV10-3,-,CAIAAGGQYEEEFF,TGTGCCATCGCAGCGGGGGGGCAATATGAAGAGGAGTTCTTC
TRBJ2-1,-,TRBV12-3/TRBV12-4,-,CASSGEGGRQFF,TGTGCCAGCAGTGGGGAGGGGGGGAGACAGTTCTTC
TRBJ2-7,TRBD1,TRBV2,-,CASSKRDRVGYEQYF,TGTGCCAGCAGCAAGCGGGACAGGGTGGGTTACGAGCAGTACTTC
TRBJ2-7,-,TRBV19,-,CASSISSGGLNYEQYF,TGTGCCAGTAGTATATCGTCAGGCGGACTCAACTACGAGCAGTACTTC
TRBJ2-5,-,TRBV7-9,few,CASSLYARRRETQYF,TGTGCCAGCAGCTTGTATGCCAGGAGACGGGAGACCCAGTACTTC
TRBJ1-2,-,TRBV2,-,CASSDVEDYGYTF,TGTGCCAGCAGTGACGTGGAGGACTATGGCTACACCTTC
TRBJ2-3,TRBD2,TRBV5-4,-,CASSEGLAGSTTDTQYF,TGTGCCAGCAGCGAGGGACTAGCGGGGAGTACCACAGATACGCAGTATTTT
TRBJ2-3,-,TRBV24-1,once,CATSRTPVDTQYF,TGTGCCACCAGCCGGACTCCCGTAGATACGCAGTATTTT
TRBJ2-7,TRBD1,TRBV12-3/TRBV12-4,-,CASTRDSSYEQYF,TGTGCCAGCACCCGGGACAGCTCCTACGAGCAGTACTTC